This T cell receptor (beta chain) appears in the sequencing data of a study of T cell responses to AZD1222 COVID-19 vaccine. Study details: Analyses pooled second doses at about 4 or about 12 weeks. Study results and limitations: Reportedly, close to half of spike-specific TCRs are directed against unmutated variant regions.

Libraries were prepared by immunoSEQ multiplex PCR; TCRdb keeps only in-frame clonotypes and omits some of them. The sample yields more than 150,000 clones, about 86% seen once. On this clone: What it recognizes is unknown.

V dropped 0 bases and J dropped 4; count of bases not matched to a gene: 1. The CDR3 contains 14 residues. In germline, CDR1 is SGHRS, CDR2 YFSETQ. The chain employs TRBV5-1 and TRBJ2-7, with 10 positions matching TRBD1. The receptor comes from an adult in good health. This specimen was peripheral blood, taken on day 0 of AZD1222 vaccination. CDR3 amino acids: CASSLGDRGYEQYF. CDR3 DNA sequence: TGCGCCAGCAGCTTGGGGGACAGGGGATACGAGCAGTACTTC.